A selection of T cell receptor beta chains follows, all from one sample in a study of blood T cells in healthy people across ages. A single record per CDR3 protein comes from TCRdb applying MiXCR to the 5' RACE reads. The table includes under 2,000,000 distinct CDR3 sequences, around half detected once. Sequenced sample: blood. The receptor source for this set is a woman in her thirties or forties in good health. Each CDR3 is given without its conserved first and last residue.

v_gene: TRBV25-1
CDR3aa: ASSESMGAGGYT

v_gene: TRBV27
CDR3aa: ASSPITTGFRADTQY

v_gene: TRBV6-2/TRBV6-3
CDR3aa: ASLRGGLETQY

v_gene: TRBV7-2
CDR3aa: ASSHLGVGGGDNEQF

v_gene: TRBV20-1
CDR3aa: SASFPGQSNQPQH

v_gene: TRBV6-1
CDR3aa: ASRTGQGLGNEQF

v_gene: TRBV7-2
CDR3aa: ASTTRQGDYGYT

v_gene: TRBV28
CDR3aa: ASSQENGYT

v_gene: TRBV9
CDR3aa: ASSEDAGSNQPQH

v_gene: TRBV6-5
CDR3aa: ASGVLGVTTDTQY

v_gene: TRBV28
CDR3aa: ASSLGLPQWRYEQY

v_gene: TRBV3-1
CDR3aa: ASSPLPYDRNTDTQY

v_gene: TRBV7-2
CDR3aa: ASRGGRAGEQY

v_gene: TRBV7-3
CDR3aa: ASSWEGEGLWNEQF

v_gene: TRBV20-1
CDR3aa: SARPRTGQDTDTQY

v_gene: TRBV5-6
CDR3aa: ASSSDRDETYEQY

v_gene: TRBV9
CDR3aa: ASSAKGGVSYNEQF

v_gene: TRBV7-2
CDR3aa: ASSLSGLDTDTQY

v_gene: TRBV20-1
CDR3aa: SAALGGSGYEQY

v_gene: TRBV29-1
CDR3aa: SQGAGNEQF

v_gene: TRBV6-6
CDR3aa: ASTDHRALEQF

v_gene: TRBV5-6
CDR3aa: ASSLGGTRNSNQPQH

v_gene: TRBV5-5
CDR3aa: ASSRTSGGRETQY

v_gene: TRBV28
CDR3aa: ASRLQGARRGYT

v_gene: TRBV6-4
CDR3aa: ASSTLGRMSSYEQY

v_gene: TRBV2
CDR3aa: ASSGLAGRYNEQF

v_gene: TRBV9
CDR3aa: ASSRTRNGNNEQF